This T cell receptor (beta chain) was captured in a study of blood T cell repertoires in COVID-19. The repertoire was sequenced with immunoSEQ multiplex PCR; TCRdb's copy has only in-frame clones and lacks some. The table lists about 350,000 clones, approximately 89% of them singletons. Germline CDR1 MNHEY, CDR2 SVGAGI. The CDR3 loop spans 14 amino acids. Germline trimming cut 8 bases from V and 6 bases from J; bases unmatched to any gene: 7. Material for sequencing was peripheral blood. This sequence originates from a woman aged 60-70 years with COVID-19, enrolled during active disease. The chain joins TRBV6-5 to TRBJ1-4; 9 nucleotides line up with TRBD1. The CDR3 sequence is CASGNRGQDEKLFF. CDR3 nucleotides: TGTGCCAGCGGAAACAGGGGGCAGGATGAAAAACTGTTTTTT.